A single sample gave rise to the 24 T cell receptor beta chains below, sequenced in a study of regulatory T cells in long-lasting Graves disease. Arm-PCR of CDR3 regions and iRepertoire HTBI primers were the basis on which TCR beta libraries were built. TCRdb re-called the multiplex PCR reads with MiXCR, one entry per CDR3 protein. This sample has 350,000 to 450,000 distinct CDR3 sequences, with 12% found just once. Time point in this sample: newly diagnosed GD, antithyroid drugs for less than 3 months. PBMC-derived RNA was used for the TCR library. These data also formed part of another study, on T cells in Graves' hyperthyroidism and ophthalmopathy.

This material consisted of peripheral blood mononuclear cells (PBMCs), taken at new diagnosis, from a patient treated with antithyroid drugs. All receptors derive from a young woman with Graves disease.

This clonotype occurred many times. The chain combines TRBV20-1 with TRBJ2-3; D perhaps matches TRBD2 (5 bases). The CDR3 has 12 amino acids. Trimming pared 7 bases from V and 6 bases from J, leaving 14 bases between. The germline gives CDR1 DFQATT, CDR2 SNEGSKA (reference sequence). As DNA, the CDR3 is TGCAGTGGGGTCACGACGGGGGATACGCAGTATTTT. Translating it yields CSGVTTGDTQYF.

This clonotype came up many times. The chain uses TRBV20-1 and TRBJ2-2; possibly TRBD2 for D (5 bases). The V end lost 4 bases, the J end lost 4 bases, and 10 bases lay between the germline ends. From germline, CDR1 is DFQATT and CDR2 SNEGSKA (reference sequence). This CDR3 spans 13 amino acids. In nucleotides, the CDR3 is TGCAGTGCTAAGGACTCAATCACCGGGGAGCTGTTTTTT. It codes for CSAKDSITGELFF.

With respect to this clonotype: Since a much larger clone is just one base distant, this may be a read error. This chain joins TRBV28 and TRBJ2-2; weak D call: TRBD2 (6 bases). Deletions cut 11 bases from V and 5 bases from J, with 21 bases between. Germline lookup yields CDR1 MDHEN and CDR2 SYDVKM. There are 15 residues in the CDR3. CDR3 in DNA: TGTGCCTGCCTGGGGCGGGACGGGGTGACCGGGGAGCTGTTTTTT. Its translation: CACLGRDGVTGELFF. Full variable domain (missing parts from reference TRBV28 and TRBJ2-2): DVKVTQSSRYLVKRTGEKVFLECVQDMDHENMFWYRQDPGLGLRLIYFSYDVKMKEKGDIPEGYSVSREKKERFSLILESASTNQTSMYLCACLGRDGVTGELFFGEGSRLTVL.

The chain recombines TRBV20-1 with TRBJ2-2; D is ambiguous. The V end was cut by 3 bases, the J end by 6 bases, with 11 bases between. Germline CDR1 reads DFQATT; CDR2 reads SNEGSKA (reference sequence). The CDR3 totals 13 residues. The CDR3 DNA follows: TGCAGTGCTAGGACGGTTGGGGCCGGGGAGCTGTTTTTT. It encodes CSARTVGAGELFF.

In its sample, this clonotype was seen many times. The chain recombines TRBV11-2 with TRBJ1-1; D call uncertain. CDR1 is SGHAT, CDR2 FQNNGV, per germline. Trimming cost V 2 bases and J 7 bases, with 8 bases left between them. The CDR3 sequence is 12 residues long. The CDR3 sequence is CASSLKWGEAFF. The CDR3 nucleotides read TGTGCCAGCAGCTTAAAGTGGGGTGAAGCTTTCTTT.

This clonotype was counted many times. CDR3 coding DNA: TGTGCCAGCAGCCAAGGGGGGGGCAGATTCTACGAGCAGTACTTC. Translation gives CASSQGGGRFYEQYF. The chain employs TRBV4-2 and TRBJ2-5, with a possible D match to TRBD2 (7 bases). The DNA end lines up better with TRBJ2-7; the J call may be wrong. CDR1 is LGHNA and CDR2 is YNFKEQ in the germline V gene. The CDR3 totals 15 residues.

This clonotype showed up many times. V gene TRBV20-1 combines with J gene TRBJ2-7; D might be TRBD1 or TRBD2, each matching 5 bases. CDR3 length equals 12 residues. With 6 bases removed from V and 4 bases from J, the gap between germline ends came to 13 bases. Per the germline V gene, CDR1 is DFQATT and CDR2 is SNEGSKA (reference sequence). CDR3 sequence reads: CSAADEGYEQYF. In DNA, the CDR3 is TGCAGTGCCGCGGACGAGGGGTACGAGCAGTACTTC.

This clonotype has a count of ten or more. The chain is built from TRBV20-1 and TRBJ2-3, with 11 bases lining up with TRBD2. Germline CDR1 and CDR2: DFQATT and SNEGSKA (reference sequence). The V segment lost 4 bases and the J segment 5 bases; nucleotides outside the gene matches: 5. This CDR3 is 14 amino acids long. CDR3 amino acids: CSATSGRFEDTQYF. For the CDR3, the DNA is TGCAGTGCTACTAGCGGGAGGTTTGAAGATACGCAGTATTTT.

This clonotype was observed many times. The chain carries TRBV4-1 and TRBJ1-4; 8 bases are shared with TRBD1. J was trimmed by 8 bases and V by 3 bases; bases with no gene match: 8. There are 15 residues in the CDR3. CDR1 MGHRA and CDR2 YSYEKL come from the germline V gene. DNA of the CDR3: TGCGCCAGCAGCCAGCACGGACAGGGAGGAGAAAAACTGTTTTTT. As protein: CASSQHGQGGEKLFF.

In its sample, this clonotype was seen many times. The rearrangement uses TRBV20-1 and TRBJ2-5, with 10 bases identical to TRBD2. V lost 6 bases to trimming and J lost 2 bases; unmatched junction nucleotides: 9. CDR3 length equals 15 residues. The germline V gene encodes CDR1 DFQATT and CDR2 SNEGSKA (reference sequence). Written as DNA, the CDR3 is TGCAGTGCGCTAGCGGGGGAACGTTCACAAGAGACCCAGTACTTC. Translation gives CSALAGERSQETQYF.

The J gene is TRBJ2-5, the V gene TRBV27, with TRBD1 matching 9 bases. Losses at the gene ends were 5 bases for V and 4 bases for J; bases not matched to a gene: 8. Germline V gene lookup returns CDR1 MNHEY and CDR2 SMNVEV (reference sequence). This CDR3 is built from 15 residues. For the CDR3, the DNA is TGTGCCAGCAGTCCACTAGGGACAGGGCGAGAGACCCAGTACTTC. This sequence encodes CASSPLGTGRETQYF.

The rearrangement joins TRBV20-1 to TRBJ1-3; D is uncertain. This CDR3 contains 15 residues. The ends were cut back, 3 bases at V and 0 bases at J, with 12 bases in the middle. Germline V gene sequence: CDR1 DFQATT, CDR2 SNEGSKA (reference sequence). Written as DNA, the CDR3 is TGCAGTGCTAGCGGTAGGGCCCACTCTGGAAACACCATATATTTT. It encodes CSASGRAHSGNTIYF.

This clonotype was counted at least ten times. The chain is built from TRBV4-3 and TRBJ2-7; no definite D call. CDR1 LGHNA and CDR2 YSLEER come from the germline V gene. The CDR3 covers 15 residues. Deletions cut 0 bases from V and 6 bases from J, with 15 bases between. CDR3 nucleotides: TGCGCCAGCAGCCAAGATTTTCCCGGTCCTTCCGAGCAGTACTTC. It encodes CASSQDFPGPSEQYF.

This clonotype showed up many times. The chain links TRBV10-3 to TRBJ1-6; D gene ambiguous. In germline, CDR1 is ENHRY, CDR2 SYGVKD. The V gene lost 10 bases and the J gene lost 5 bases, with 12 bases spanning the gap. The CDR3 totals 13 residues. This CDR3 is CATRRRDNSPLHF. The DNA of the CDR3 is TGTGCCACCCGTAGGAGAGATAATTCACCCCTCCACTTT.

A few counts support this clonotype. The genes are TRBV20-1 and TRBJ2-1; the D is unclear. The germline V and J ends were trimmed by 4 bases and 6 bases, with 16 bases remaining between them. The germline CDR1 and CDR2 sequences are DFQATT and SNEGSKA (reference sequence). The CDR3 has 14 residues. In DNA form, the CDR3 reads TGCAGTGCTATGGCGCCCACGAACCCCAATGAGCAGTTCTTC. This encodes CSAMAPTNPNEQFF.

In its sample, this clonotype was seen many times. The V call is TRBV27, the J call TRBJ1-5; D gene ambiguous. The CDR3 has 12 residues. Germline V lookup: CDR1 MNHEY, CDR2 SMNVEV (reference sequence). The V end lost 6 bases, the J end lost 4 bases, and 7 bases lay between the germline ends. The chain's CDR3 is CASRTINQPQHF. CDR3 DNA sequence: TGTGCCAGCAGGACTATTAATCAGCCCCAGCATTTT.

The sample holds many counts of this clonotype. The genes are TRBV20-1 and TRBJ2-2; weak D call: TRBD2 (6 bases). The CDR3 runs 14 residues. With 3 bases removed from V and 0 bases from J, the gap between germline ends came to 8 bases. Germline lookup yields CDR1 DFQATT and CDR2 SNEGSKA (reference sequence). In DNA, the CDR3 is TGCAGTGCTAGGGACTACACGAACACCGGGGAGCTGTTTTTT. Its protein is CSARDYTNTGELFF.

The V and J genes are TRBV7-2 and TRBJ1-5, with D perhaps TRBD1 (6 bases). The CDR3 consists of 17 residues. Deletions cut 1 base from V and 2 bases from J, with 15 bases between. The germline V gene encodes CDR1 SGHTA and CDR2 FQGNSA. This chain's CDR3 is CASSLGGLPGGNQPQHF. DNA for the CDR3: TGTGCCAGCAGCTTAGGCGGGCTGCCAGGGGGCAATCAGCCCCAGCATTTT.

This clonotype was picked up many times. The chain uses TRBV2 and TRBJ2-7; 7 positions match TRBD1. The germline V gene encodes CDR1 SNHLY and CDR2 FYNNEI. J gave up 1 base and V 11 bases, and 5 bases lay outside the gene matches. The CDR3 is 12 residues long. In DNA form, the CDR3 reads TGTGCCCTCGGGACAGATTCCTACGAGCAGTACTTC. Amino acid sequence: CALGTDSYEQYF.

Remarks on this clonotype: A clone one base away is much larger, so this may be a read error. The CDR3 does not close with the conserved phenylalanine or tryptophan, likely indicating a read error. V and J are TRBV13 and TRBJ1-2, with 7 bases fitting TRBD1. The trim removed 1 base at V and 0 bases at J, leaving 5 bases unmatched. The germline V gene has CDR1 PRHDT and CDR2 FYEKMQ (reference sequence). The CDR3 has 16 residues. In DNA form, the CDR3 reads TGTGCCAGCAGCTTAGAGCTCAGGGGGTCTAACTATGGCTACACCTCC. It yields the protein CASSLELRGSNYGYTS.

The rearrangement uses TRBV6-1 and TRBJ1-5; D is possibly TRBD1 (6 bases). V lost 5 bases and J lost 3, with 14 bases in between. Per germline, CDR1 MNHNS and CDR2 SASEGT. The CDR3 extends over 15 amino acids. The CDR3 DNA follows: TGTGCCAGCAGTCCCAGGGGCTCACACAATCAGCCCCAGCATTTT. It translates to CASSPRGSHNQPQHF.

This clonotype was detected only a few times. The gene calls are TRBV7-9 and TRBJ2-1; unclear D gene. The CDR3 is made up of 12 amino acids. The V gene lost 3 bases and the J gene lost 10 bases, with 10 bases spanning the gap. Germline CDR1 reads SEHNR; CDR2 reads FQNEAQ (reference sequence). Here the CDR3 DNA reads TGTGCCAGCAGCTTTTCAGCTGGCGAGCAGTTCTTC. Translating it yields CASSFSAGEQFF.

This clonotype was detected only a few times. The rearrangement uses TRBV7-6 and TRBJ2-6; maybe TRBD2 (5 bases). Germline V gives CDR1 SGHVS, CDR2 FNYEAQ. Trimming left V 1 base short and J 0 bases short, with 7 bases between. This CDR3 has 16 amino acids. The CDR3 bases are TGTGCCAGCAGCTTAGTTGAGGGCTCTGGGGCCAACGTCCTGACTTTC. It specifies CASSLVEGSGANVLTF.

This clonotype has a count of ten or more. Germline and junction disagree at one end, which may indicate a read error. The rearrangement uses TRBV28 and TRBJ2-2, with 7 bases that match TRBD2. The CDR3 covers 17 residues. CDR1 is MDHEN and CDR2 is SYDVKM in the germline V gene. Here the CDR3 DNA reads TGTGCCAGCCAGTGGAATTGGGGAGGGAGTAACACCGGGGAGCTGCTTTTT. Its protein product is CASQWNWGGSNTGELLF. Variable domain in full (rest from reference TRBV28 and TRBJ2-2): DVKVTQSSRYLVKRTGEKVFLECVQDMDHENMFWYRQDPGLGLRLIYFSYDVKMKEKGDIPEGYSVSREKKERFSLILESASTNQTSMYLCASQWNWGGSNTGELLFGEGSRLTVL.